This T cell receptor beta chain is from a study of blood T cells in healthy people across ages. The CDR3 has 16 amino acids. V was pared by 0 bases and J by 4 bases, with 13 bases between. CDR1 is SGHDT and CDR2 is YYEEEE in the germline V gene. Sample-barcoded 5' priming and a J-beta primer mix drove a second PCR of roughly 7 to 11 cycles. From the 5' RACE reads, TCRdb called clonotypes with MiXCR, one entry per CDR3 protein. Of roughly 1,700,000 distinct CDR3 sequences in the sample, 28% were seen once. The TCR originated in a woman aged 30 to 39 in good health. The rearrangement links TRBV5-6 to TRBJ2-2; the D gene is possibly TRBD1 (6 bases). The sample was blood. The CDR3 coding sequence is TGTGCCAGCAGCTTGGCCGGGACACTGACCACCGGGGAGCTGTTTTTT. This gives the protein CASSLAGTLTTGELFF.